This T cell receptor beta chain emerged from a study of blood T cell repertoires in COVID-19. Across the study: The United States, Italy and Spain supplied acute and convalescent COVID-19 samples. Sample material is recorded as cDNA or gDNA derived from T cells, B-cell-depleted T cells, or PBMCs.

Authors' methods: Using reference gene primer amplification, nucleated cell counts were estimated. The data were produced by immunoSEQ multiplex PCR, yet TCRdb's version contains in-frame clones alone and is incomplete. V, J and clone size derive from that table, while D and trimming were established from the DNA sequence. This table has approximately 150,000 clones, approximately 87% appearing once. The CDR3 runs to 14 residues. The germline gives CDR1 MDHEN, CDR2 SYDVKM. The junction had 6 bases not matched to a gene; V was cut back by 5 bases and J by 8 bases. The clonotype originates from a woman aged 45-59 years with active or convalescent COVID-19. Sequenced material: peripheral blood. The chain links TRBV28 to TRBJ2-4; 10 bases are shared with TRBD1. CDR3: CASSNPTGGDIQYF. CDR3 coding DNA: TGTGCCAGCAGTAACCCGACAGGGGGCGACATTCAGTACTTC.